This T cell receptor beta chain was profiled in a study of T cell responses to AZD1222 COVID-19 vaccine. Overall study findings and caveats: Clonal diversity may have been underestimated in mostly white British donors.

Per germline, CDR1 MGHRA and CDR2 YSYEKL. The CDR3 totals 15 residues. The V and J ends lost 1 base and 8 bases respectively, with 18 bases between them. Sequencing was performed with immunoSEQ multiplex PCR; in TCRdb, only in-frame clones are kept and a portion is missing. The table records 73,000 or so clones, 60% to 85% of them present only once. Comments on this clone: The antigen remains undetermined.

V gene TRBV4-1 combines with J gene TRBJ2-7, with no clear D. Here the sequenced sample was peripheral blood, taken 28 days after the second AZD1222 dose. This TCR derives from an adult who received the AZD1222 COVID-19 vaccine. The CDR3 loop reads CASSQAGGFLDKQYF. The CDR3, as DNA: TGCGCCAGCAGCCAAGCGGGCGGCTTTTTAGACAAGCAGTACTTC.